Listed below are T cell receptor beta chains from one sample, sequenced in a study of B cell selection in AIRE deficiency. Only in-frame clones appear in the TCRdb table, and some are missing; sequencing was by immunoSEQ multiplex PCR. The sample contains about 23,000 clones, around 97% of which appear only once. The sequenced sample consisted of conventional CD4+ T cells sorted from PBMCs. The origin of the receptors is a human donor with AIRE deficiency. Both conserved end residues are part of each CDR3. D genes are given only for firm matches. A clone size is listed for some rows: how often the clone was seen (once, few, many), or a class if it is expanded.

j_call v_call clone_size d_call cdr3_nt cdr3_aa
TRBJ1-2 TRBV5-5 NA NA TGTGCCAGCAGCTTGGAGGAGGGCAGGCCCTATGGCTACACCTTC CASSLEEGRPYGYTF
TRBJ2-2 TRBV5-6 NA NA TGTGCCAGCAGCTTGGGAGGCACCGGGGAGCTGTTTTTT CASSLGGTGELFF
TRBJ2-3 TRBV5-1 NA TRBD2 TGCGCCAGCAGCCCCCGGTCTGGCGGGGGGAGATTGGGCACAGATACGCAGTATTTT CASSPRSGGGRLGTDTQYF
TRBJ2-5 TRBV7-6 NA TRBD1 TGTGCCAGCAGCTCGCGGGACAGGGGCGTTCGAGAGCAGTACTTC CASSSRDRGVREQYF
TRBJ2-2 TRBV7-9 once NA TGTGCCAGCAGCCCCCGGACAGAGGCCGGGGAGCTGTTTTTT CASSPRTEAGELFF
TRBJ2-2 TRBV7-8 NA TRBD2 TGTGCCAGCAGGTCGCGGGAGGTCGGGTCCGGGGAGCTGTTTTTT CASRSREVGSGELFF
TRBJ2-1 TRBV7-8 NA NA TGTGCCAGCAGCTTAGCCGAGATAGATGAGCAGTTCTTC CASSLAEIDEQFF
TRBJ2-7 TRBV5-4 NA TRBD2 TGTGCCAGCAGCTTGCCTAGCGGCTACGAGCAGTACTTC CASSLPSGYEQYF
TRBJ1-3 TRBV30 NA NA TGTGCCTGGAGTGCTTCCGGAAACACCATATATTTT CAWSASGNTIYF
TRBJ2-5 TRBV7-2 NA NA TGTGCCAGCAGCCGGGACTGGTACCAAGAGACCCAGTACTTC CASSRDWYQETQYF
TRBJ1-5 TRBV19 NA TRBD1 TGTGCCAGTAGTTCTGGAGAGGGACAGGCAGGGGATCAGCCCCAGCATTTT CASSSGEGQAGDQPQHF
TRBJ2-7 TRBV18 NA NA TGTGCCAGCTCACCACCGTCAGCAAGTCTCAGGGAGCAGTACTTC CASSPPSASLREQYF
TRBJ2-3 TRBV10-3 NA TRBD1 TGTGCCATCAGTGCCCGGACAGGGGTAGGGGCAGATACGCAGTATTTT CAISARTGVGADTQYF
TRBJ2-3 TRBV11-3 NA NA TGTGCCAGCAGCAAAGATTGGAGGGCCACAGATACGCAGTATTTT CASSKDWRATDTQYF
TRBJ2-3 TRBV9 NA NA TGTGCCAGCAGTTCACTAGCCCAGTCGAGCACAGATACGCAGTATTTT CASSSLAQSSTDTQYF
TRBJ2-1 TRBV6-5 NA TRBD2 TGTGCCAGCAGTTACTCCGGACTAGCGGGAGTGAATGAGCAGTTCTTC CASSYSGLAGVNEQFF
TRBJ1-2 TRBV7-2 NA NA TGTGCCAGCAGCCCCCCGGGGGCCAGTCCCCTCGGCTACACCTTC CASSPPGASPLGYTF
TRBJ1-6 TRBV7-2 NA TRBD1 TGTGCCAGCAGCCTCGACAGGGTCAATTCACCCCTCCACTTT CASSLDRVNSPLHF
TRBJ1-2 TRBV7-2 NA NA TGTGCCAGCAGCTCCACCTCGAACGTCTATGGCTACACCTTC CASSSTSNVYGYTF
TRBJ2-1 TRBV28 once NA TGTGCCAGCAGTCTTATGGACAGACATCACGATGAGCAGTTCTTC CASSLMDRHHDEQFF
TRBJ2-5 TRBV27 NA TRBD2 TGTGCCAGCAGCGACGGACTAGCGCGGTCAGAGACCCAGTACTTC CASSDGLARSETQYF
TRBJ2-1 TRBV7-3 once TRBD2 TGTGCCAGCAGCTTCGGCCCTAGCGGGGGAGGTGGTGAGCAGTTCTTC CASSFGPSGGGGEQFF
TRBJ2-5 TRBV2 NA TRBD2 TGTGCCACCACGGGACTAGGAGAGACCCAGTACTTC CATTGLGETQYF
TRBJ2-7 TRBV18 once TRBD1 TGTGCCAGCTCACCACCAGCCGGGACAGGGCCAACCTACGAGCAGTACTTC CASSPPAGTGPTYEQYF
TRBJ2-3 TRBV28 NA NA TGTGCCAGCAGCACACCCCCTCTAGATACGCAGTATTTT CASSTPPLDTQYF
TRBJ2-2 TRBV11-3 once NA TGTGCCAGGTCGAACCGGAGAGGCCGGGGAGCTGTTTTT CARSNRRGRGAVF
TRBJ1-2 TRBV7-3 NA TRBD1 TGTGCCAGCAGCTTAACTCGGACAGGGCTGGGGTCCTACACCTTC CASSLTRTGLGSYTF
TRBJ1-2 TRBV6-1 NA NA TGTGCCAGCAGCAAGATGAACTATGGCTACACCTTC CASSKMNYGYTF
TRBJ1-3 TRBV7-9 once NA TGTGCCAGCAGCTTAGGGTCGGCAGTCTTGAACACCATATATTTT CASSLGSAVLNTIYF
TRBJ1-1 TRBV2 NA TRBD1 TGTGCCAGCACCGACAGGGGGCTGGGCACTGAAGCTTTCTTT CASTDRGLGTEAFF
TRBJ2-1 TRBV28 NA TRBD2 TGTGCCAGCAGTTTAGCGGGAGTGGGCAATGAGCAGTTCTTC CASSLAGVGNEQFF
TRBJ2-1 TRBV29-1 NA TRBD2 TGCAGCGCTGGGGGACTAGCGGGAGTTCTTGAGCAGTTCTTC CSAGGLAGVLEQFF
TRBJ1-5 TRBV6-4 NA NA TGTGCCAGCAGTGTCGCAGCGGGAAGGCTTAGCAATCAGCCCCAGCATTTT CASSVAAGRLSNQPQHF
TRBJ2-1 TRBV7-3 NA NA TGTGCCAGCAGCCCAGGACCCAAACGCGGTGAGCAGTTCTTC CASSPGPKRGEQFF
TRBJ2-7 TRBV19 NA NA TGTGCCAGTAGTACGCCGGAGCAGTACTTC CASSTPEQYF
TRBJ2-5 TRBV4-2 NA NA TGTGCCAGCAGCCAAGGAGGGGGTCAAGAGACCCAGTACTTC CASSQGGGQETQYF
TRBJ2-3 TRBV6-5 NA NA TGTGCCAGCAGTTACTCGGCGGCCAGGGAAAATACGCAGTATTTT CASSYSAARENTQYF
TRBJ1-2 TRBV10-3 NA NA TGTGCCATCAGTCAGGGAGGAATGGACTATGGCTACACCTTC CAISQGGMDYGYTF
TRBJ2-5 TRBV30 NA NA TGTGCCTGGAGGAGAGAATCTTCGACCCAGTACTTC CAWRRESSTQYF
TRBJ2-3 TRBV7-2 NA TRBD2 TGTGCCAGCAGCTTCGGGACTAGCGGGAGCACAGATACGCAGTATTTT CASSFGTSGSTDTQYF
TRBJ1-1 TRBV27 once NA TGTGCCAGCAGCCAAGTAGGGAGAGGAGCTTTCTTT CASSQVGRGAFF
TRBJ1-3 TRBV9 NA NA TGTGCCAGCAGCGTAACCCACGGTGGAGGAAACACCATATATTTT CASSVTHGGGNTIYF
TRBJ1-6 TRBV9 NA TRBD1 TGTGCCAGCAGTCGGGACAGGGGTGATTCACCCCTCCACTTT CASSRDRGDSPLHF
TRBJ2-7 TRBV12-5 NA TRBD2 TGTGCTAGTTCCCCCCTCGGACTAGCGGGAGAGGAGCAGTACTTC CASSPLGLAGEEQYF
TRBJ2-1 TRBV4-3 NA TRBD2 TGCGCCAGCAGCCGCGGACTAGCGGGAGGACCTTACAATGAGCAGTTCTTC CASSRGLAGGPYNEQFF